This T cell receptor (beta chain) emerged from a study of blood T cell repertoires in COVID-19. Original analysis: For nucleated cells, counts were estimated from reference gene primer amplification. The table came from immunoSEQ multiplex PCR; TCRdb's copy has only in-frame clones and leaves some out. V, J and clone size reflect that table, while D and trimming were determined from the DNA. There are hundreds of thousands of clones in the sample; more than 75% occur only once, and about 1.6% lies in the top ten. The CDR3 has 15 amino acids. The V gene's germline CDR1 is LGHDT and CDR2 YNNKEL (reference sequence). For this clone: At one of its ends the junction is not consistent with the germline gene, which may arise from a read error.

The chain employs TRBV3-1 (or the pseudogene TRBV3-2) and TRBJ2-2, with D maybe TRBD2 (5 bases). This receptor was identified in a woman aged 35 to 49 who had recovered from COVID-19. The sequencing sample was made of peripheral blood. The CDR3 DNA is TGTGCCAGCACCCAAGTCGGGGATGGCACCGGGGAGCTGTTTTTT. It is translated as CASTQVGDGTGELFF.